This T cell receptor beta chain was identified during a study of read filtering for tumor transcriptome and immune sequencing. Whole-study context: DNase treatment preceded whole-transcriptome library preparation.

This clonotype was recorded once. Molecular barcoded adaptors covering alpha/delta and beta/gamma chains were used on roughly 400 ng RNA. MiXCR was run by TCRdb on the reads, yielding one entry per CDR3 protein. The sample includes roughly 60,000 distinct CDR3 sequences, 20% to 25% seen only once; the top ten take approximately 18%. The length of the CDR3 is 13 residues. Germline V gives CDR1 MNHNS, CDR2 SASEGT. Trimming pared 8 bases from V and 14 bases from J, leaving 21 bases between. The gene calls are TRBV6-1 and TRBJ1-4; D is possibly TRBD1 (5 bases). This receptor was obtained from a donor aged 40 or older with multiple myeloma. The sample was a population of CD138-negative cells sorted from bone marrow. This CDR3 is CASYAGIRGNLFF. As DNA, the CDR3 is TGTGCCAGCTATGCAGGGATACGTGGAAATCTGTTTTTT.